This paragraph covers one T cell receptor (beta chain) sequence. Its specificity is not known. The data derive from a study of blood T cells in healthy people across ages. The study, taken as a whole, reports: A roughly linear fall in TCR beta diversity per million T cells was seen with increasing age. Diversity of TCR beta correlated strongly with naive T cell percentage.

Germline assignment: CDR1 MNHEY and CDR2 SVGAGI. Trimming shortened V by 2 bases and J by 5 bases, and 18 bases separated the two germline ends. This CDR3 contains 16 residues. Alongside a J-beta primer mix, a sample-barcoded 5' primer served in a second PCR lasting about 7 to 11 cycles. TCRdb re-called the 5' RACE reads through MiXCR, storing one row per CDR3 protein. Of hundreds of thousands of distinct CDR3 sequences in the sample, 40% to 50% are singletons; the top ten hold around 21%. The receptor comes from a man aged 55 to 70 in good health. This sequence joins TRBV6-5 and TRBJ2-5; TRBD2 is a possible D gene (5 bases). Sequencing used blood. The CDR3 DNA sequence: TGTGCCAGCAGTTACCTAGTTCCGGCGGGCGGGGAGACCCAGTACTTC. Protein: CASSYLVPAGGETQYF.